The 10 T cell receptor beta chains in this list originate from one sample, sequenced in a study of T cell responses to AZD1222 COVID-19 vaccine. Here immunoSEQ multiplex PCR was the method, and the copy in TCRdb shows in-frame clones only, minus some. This sample has approximately 150,000 clones, with approximately 94% found just once. The source was peripheral blood, collected 28 days after the second AZD1222 dose. These receptors originate from an adult who received the AZD1222 COVID-19 vaccine.

The chain uses TRBV30 and TRBJ1-1, with D uncertain. V lost 8 bases and J lost 2, with 9 bases in between. Germline V gene sequence: CDR1 GTSNPN, CDR2 SVGIG (reference sequence). This CDR3 is built from 11 residues. CDR3 nucleotide sequence: TGTGCCCGACAACTAAACACTGAAGCTTTCTTT. Translating gives CARQLNTEAFF.

The chain has TRBV29-1 and TRBJ2-4; no clear D. V lost 4 bases to trimming and J lost 6 bases, with 13 bases between them. The CDR3 covers 13 residues. Germline V lookup: CDR1 SQVTM, CDR2 ANQGSEA. CDR3 DNA: TGCAGCGTTGTCAACCAAAACGGAAACATTCAGTACTTC. Protein: CSVVNQNGNIQYF.

This chain uses TRBV4-2 with TRBJ1-2; the match to TRBD1 covers 7 bases. The CDR3 loop spans 15 amino acids. V shed 4 bases, J shed 0 bases, and the junction held 5 bases outside the gene matches. Germline loops: CDR1 LGHNA, CDR2 YNFKEQ. CDR3 nucleotide sequence: TGTGCCAGCAGCCCCCTACAGGGGACTAACTATGGCTACACCTTC. Protein product: CASSPLQGTNYGYTF.

The rearrangement links TRBV9 to TRBJ2-3, with TRBD2 identical over 7 bases. V shed 4 bases, J shed 3 bases, and the junction held 5 bases outside the gene matches. From germline, CDR1 is SGDLS and CDR2 YYNGEE. CDR3 length equals 14 residues. The CDR3 region has the DNA TGTGCCAGCAGCCCCGGACTAGAGACAGATACGCAGTATTTT. The encoded protein is CASSPGLETDTQYF.

The chain combines TRBV12-3 or TRBV12-4 with TRBJ1-1; 10 bases agree with TRBD1. The length of the CDR3 is 13 residues. V lost 6 bases, J lost 7 bases, and 5 bases stayed unmatched. CDR3 bases: TGTGCCAGCAGGGGGACAGGGGACGTTGAAGCTTTCTTT. This encodes CASRGTGDVEAFF.

V gene TRBV5-8 combines with J gene TRBJ1-5; D uncertain. This CDR3 contains 18 residues. Trimming took off 0 bases at V and 2 bases at J, with 18 bases between the two ends. Germline V gene lookup returns CDR1 SGHTS and CDR2 YDEGEE. CDR3 loop: CASSLGFGTVGGNQPQHF. In DNA form, the CDR3 reads TGTGCCAGCAGCTTGGGGTTTGGTACAGTTGGGGGCAATCAGCCCCAGCATTTT.

The V call is TRBV27, the J call TRBJ2-1; tentatively, D is TRBD2 (6 bases). Trimming shortened V by 5 bases and J by 6 bases, and 26 bases separated the two germline ends. Germline assignment: CDR1 MNHEY and CDR2 SMNVEV (reference sequence). The CDR3 totals 18 residues. The CDR3 sequence: CASSPEEGIYLLANEQFF. The CDR3 DNA is TGTGCCAGCAGTCCCGAGGAGGGGATATATCTCTTGGCCAATGAGCAGTTCTTC.

V is TRBV7-9 and J is TRBJ1-1, with unresolved D. This CDR3 spans 12 amino acids. The V gene lost 5 bases and the J gene lost 8 bases, with 12 bases spanning the gap. Germline assignment: CDR1 SEHNR and CDR2 FQNEAQ (reference sequence). As DNA, the CDR3 is TGTGCCAGCAGCCACCGGGATCCGGAAGCTTTCTTT. It encodes CASSHRDPEAFF.

J is TRBJ1-2 and V is TRBV5-1; 8 bases are a match to TRBD1. The CDR3 length is 14 residues. Trimming at V came to 2 bases and at J to 6 bases, leaving 6 bases not matched to a gene. Germline assignment: CDR1 SGHRS and CDR2 YFSETQ. The DNA of the CDR3 is TGCGCCAGCAGCTTAACACAGGGGGGAGATGGCTACACCTTC. It codes for CASSLTQGGDGYTF.

The chain recombines TRBV4-1 with TRBJ2-1; D call uncertain. V was pared by 0 bases and J by 2 bases, with 8 bases between. The CDR3 is 15 residues long. CDR1 and CDR2 from the germline V gene are MGHRA and YSYEKL. The CDR3 DNA is TGCGCCAGCAGCCAAGAGCCCCCGGCCTACAATGAGCAGTTCTTC. Translated, it gives CASSQEPPAYNEQFF.